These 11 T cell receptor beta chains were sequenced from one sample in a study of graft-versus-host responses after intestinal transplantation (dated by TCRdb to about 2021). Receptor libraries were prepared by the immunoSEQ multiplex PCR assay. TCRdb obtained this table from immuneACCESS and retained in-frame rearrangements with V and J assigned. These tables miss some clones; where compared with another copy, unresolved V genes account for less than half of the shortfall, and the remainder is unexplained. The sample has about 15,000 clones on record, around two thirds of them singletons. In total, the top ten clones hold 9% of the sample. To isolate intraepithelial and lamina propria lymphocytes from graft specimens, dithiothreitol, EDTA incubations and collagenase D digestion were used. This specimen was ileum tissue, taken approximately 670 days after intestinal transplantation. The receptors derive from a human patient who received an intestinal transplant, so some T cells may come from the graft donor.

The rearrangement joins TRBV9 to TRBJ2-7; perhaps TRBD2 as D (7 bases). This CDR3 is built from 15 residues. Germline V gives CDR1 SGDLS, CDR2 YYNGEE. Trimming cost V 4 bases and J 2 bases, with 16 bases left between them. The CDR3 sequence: CASSPDGGLPYEQYF. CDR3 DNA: TGTGCCAGCAGCCCAGACGGGGGGCTCCCCTACGAGCAGTACTTC.

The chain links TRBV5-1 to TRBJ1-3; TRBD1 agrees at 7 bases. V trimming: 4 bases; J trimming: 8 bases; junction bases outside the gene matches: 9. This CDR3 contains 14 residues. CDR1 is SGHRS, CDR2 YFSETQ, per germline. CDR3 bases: TGCGCCAGCAGCCTACAGGGGCGGGTGGACACCATATATTTT. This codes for CASSLQGRVDTIYF.

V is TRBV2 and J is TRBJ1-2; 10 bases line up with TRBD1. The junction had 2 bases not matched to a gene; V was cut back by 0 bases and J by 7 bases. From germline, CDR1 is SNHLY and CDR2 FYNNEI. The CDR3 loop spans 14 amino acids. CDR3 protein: CASSEAGQGFGYTF. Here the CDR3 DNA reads TGTGCCAGCAGTGAAGCGGGACAGGGGTTTGGCTACACCTTC.

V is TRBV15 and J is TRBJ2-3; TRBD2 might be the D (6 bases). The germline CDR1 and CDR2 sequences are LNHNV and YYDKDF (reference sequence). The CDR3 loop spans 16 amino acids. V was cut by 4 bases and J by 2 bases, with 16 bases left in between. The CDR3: CATSTDADYYTDTQYF. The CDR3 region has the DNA TGTGCCACCAGCACAGACGCGGACTACTACACAGATACGCAGTATTTT.

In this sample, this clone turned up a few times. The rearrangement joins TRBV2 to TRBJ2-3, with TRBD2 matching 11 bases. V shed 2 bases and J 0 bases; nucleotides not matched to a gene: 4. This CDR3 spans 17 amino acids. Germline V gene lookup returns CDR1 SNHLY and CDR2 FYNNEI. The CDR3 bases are TGTGCCAGCAGTGAAACTAGCGGGGGTTCTAGCACAGATACGCAGTATTTT. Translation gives CASSETSGGSSTDTQYF.

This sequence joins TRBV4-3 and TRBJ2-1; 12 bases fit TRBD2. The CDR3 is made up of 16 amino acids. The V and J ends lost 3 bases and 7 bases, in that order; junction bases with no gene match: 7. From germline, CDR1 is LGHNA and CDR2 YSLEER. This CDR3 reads CASSQLLAGGRNEQFF. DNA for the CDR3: TGCGCCAGCAGCCAGCTTCTAGCGGGGGGGCGGAATGAGCAGTTCTTC.

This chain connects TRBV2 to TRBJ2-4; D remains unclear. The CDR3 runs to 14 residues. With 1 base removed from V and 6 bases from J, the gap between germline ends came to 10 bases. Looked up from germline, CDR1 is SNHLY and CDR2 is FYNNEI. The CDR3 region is CASSEDPLRNIQYF. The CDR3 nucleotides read TGTGCCAGCAGTGAAGATCCTCTGAGAAACATTCAGTACTTC.

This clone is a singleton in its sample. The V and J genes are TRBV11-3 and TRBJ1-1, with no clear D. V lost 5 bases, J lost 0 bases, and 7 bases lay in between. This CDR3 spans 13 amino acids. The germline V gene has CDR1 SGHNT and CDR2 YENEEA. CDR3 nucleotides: TGTGCCAGCAGCCTGTGGCTGAACACTGAAGCTTTCTTT. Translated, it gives CASSLWLNTEAFF.

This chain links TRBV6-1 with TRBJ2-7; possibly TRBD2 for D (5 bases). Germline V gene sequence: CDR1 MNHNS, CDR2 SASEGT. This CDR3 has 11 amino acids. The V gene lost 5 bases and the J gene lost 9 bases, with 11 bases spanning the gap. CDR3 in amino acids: CASSYPEGQYF. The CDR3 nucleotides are TGTGCCAGCAGTTACCCCGAGGGGCAGTACTTC.

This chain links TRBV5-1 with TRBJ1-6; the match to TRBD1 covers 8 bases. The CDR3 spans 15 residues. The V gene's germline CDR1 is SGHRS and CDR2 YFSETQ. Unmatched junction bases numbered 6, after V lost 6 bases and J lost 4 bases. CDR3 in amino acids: CASTQDRVYNSPLHF. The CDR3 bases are TGCGCCAGCACCCAGGACAGGGTTTATAATTCACCCCTCCACTTT. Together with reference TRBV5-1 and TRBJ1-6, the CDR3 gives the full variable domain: KAGVTQTPRYLIKTRGQQVTLSCSPISGHRSVSWYQQTPGQGLQFLFEYFSETQRNKGNFPGRFSGRQFSNSRSEMNVSTLELGDSALYLCASTQDRVYNSPLHFGNGTRLTVT.

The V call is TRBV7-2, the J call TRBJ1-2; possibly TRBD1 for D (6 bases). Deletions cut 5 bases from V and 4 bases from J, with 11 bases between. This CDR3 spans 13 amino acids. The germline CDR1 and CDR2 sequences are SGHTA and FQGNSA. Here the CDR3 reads CASSLSGVYGYTF. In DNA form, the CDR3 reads TGTGCCAGCAGCCTATCAGGGGTCTATGGCTACACCTTC.